These 27 T cell receptor beta chains came from one sample sequenced in a study of T cell changes during pregnancy in multiple sclerosis. Data came from immunoSEQ multiplex PCR; TCRdb stores just in-frame clones and leaves some out. The sample consists of about 59,000 clones, approximately 90% of them appearing once. The sample in question was peripheral blood, obtained in the third trimester of pregnancy. These TCRs come from a female donor in good health, enrolled as a control in a pregnancy study.

This chain links TRBV5-1 with TRBJ1-2; 8 bases are shared with TRBD1. The length of the CDR3 is 13 residues. Trimming at V came to 4 bases and at J to 8 bases, leaving 7 bases not matched to a gene. The germline V gene encodes CDR1 SGHRS and CDR2 YFSETQ. CDR3 amino acids: CASSAGTGYGYTF. The CDR3 nucleotides are TGCGCCAGCAGCGCCGGGACAGGCTACGGCTACACCTTC.

The chain employs TRBV6-1 and TRBJ1-1; no clear D. This CDR3 has 16 amino acids. Trimming took off 4 bases at V and 1 base at J, with 16 bases between the two ends. Germline CDR1 is MNHNS and CDR2 is SASEGT. The CDR3, as DNA: TGTGCCAGCAGTGGGAGATTCGGGAGTTGGAACACTGAAGCTTTCTTT. Protein sequence: CASSGRFGSWNTEAFF.

V gene TRBV7-9 combines with J gene TRBJ2-2; 11 bases match TRBD2. The V gene end was trimmed by 4 bases and the J gene end by 5 bases; junction bases not matched to a gene: 6. The length of the CDR3 is 16 residues. Germline V gene sequence: CDR1 SEHNR, CDR2 FQNEAQ (reference sequence). CDR3 loop: CASSSLAGGQTGELFF. For the CDR3, the DNA is TGTGCCAGCAGCTCCTTAGCGGGAGGGCAAACCGGGGAGCTGTTTTTT.

J is TRBJ1-1 and V is TRBV11-2; the D gene is possibly TRBD1 (6 bases). Germline V lookup: CDR1 SGHAT, CDR2 FQNNGV. V dropped 4 bases and J dropped 5 bases, with 20 bases sitting between them. This CDR3 region has 16 residues. The CDR3 here is CASSSIGASQGTEAFF. CDR3 sequence (DNA): TGTGCCAGCAGCTCCATAGGGGCTTCCCAGGGGACTGAAGCTTTCTTT.

This sequence joins TRBV15 and TRBJ1-5; 8 bases line up with TRBD1. Germline CDR1 reads LNHNV; CDR2 reads YYDKDF (reference sequence). The CDR3 runs 20 residues. V lost 0 bases to trimming and J lost 4 bases; unmatched junction nucleotides: 17. The CDR3 bases are TGTGCCACCAGCAGAGATCTTCTTTATGGGACAGGCGGTAATAATCAGCCCCAGCATTTT. It yields the protein CATSRDLLYGTGGNNQPQHF.

The chain combines TRBV7-3 with TRBJ2-3; D ambiguous. This CDR3 spans 16 amino acids. Germline V CDR1 and CDR2: SGHTA, FQGTGA. Trimming took 4 bases from V and 0 from J, leaving 14 bases between them. CDR3 DNA: TGTGCCAGCAGCTCGGTGACCGGAGCTAGCACAGATACGCAGTATTTT. This sequence encodes CASSSVTGASTDTQYF.

This chain links TRBV27 with TRBJ2-3, with D possibly matching TRBD2 (5 bases). This CDR3 has 15 residues. Looked up from germline, CDR1 is MNHEY and CDR2 is SMNVEV (reference sequence). Trimming shortened V by 3 bases and J by 1 base, and 11 bases separated the two germline ends. CDR3: CASSFGGLRTDTQYF. The CDR3 DNA reads as TGTGCCAGCAGTTTCGGAGGACTGCGCACAGATACGCAGTATTTT.

The chain couples TRBV7-2 to TRBJ1-5; no reliable D call. The CDR3 contains 14 residues. CDR1 SGHTA and CDR2 FQGNSA come from the germline V gene. V lost 5 bases and J 5 bases, leaving 13 bases between the germline ends. The CDR3 region has the DNA TGTGCCAGCAGCCCCACTAGTGGGTATCAGCCCCAGCATTTT. Translation gives CASSPTSGYQPQHF.

This sequence joins TRBV19 and TRBJ1-3; a possible D gene is TRBD1 (5 bases). Between the trimmed V and J ends, which lost 7 bases and 4 bases, there was a span of 11 bases. The germline V gene has CDR1 LNHDA and CDR2 SQIVND (reference sequence). This CDR3 is 13 amino acids long. This CDR3 reads CASMVGGGNTIYF. The CDR3 DNA follows: TGTGCCAGTATGGTGGGGGGAGGAAACACCATATATTTT.

The gene calls are TRBV6-1 and TRBJ2-3, with a tentative D call TRBD1 (5 bases). CDR1 is MNHNS, CDR2 SASEGT, per germline. This CDR3 is 16 amino acids long. Trimming took 0 bases from V and 3 from J, leaving 13 bases between them. CDR3: CASSEARYRKTDTQYF. The CDR3 coding sequence is TGTGCCAGCAGTGAAGCGCGATACAGGAAGACAGATACGCAGTATTTT.

A single count supports this clone. The gene calls are TRBV5-4 and TRBJ1-4, with a tentative D call TRBD1 (5 bases). CDR3 length: 13 amino acids. Trimming took off 0 bases at V and 7 bases at J, with 7 bases between the two ends. Germline lookup yields CDR1 SGHNT and CDR2 YYREEE (reference sequence). CDR3 bases: TGTGCCAGCAGCTTGGGGGGGGTTGAAAAACTGTTTTTT. Encoded protein: CASSLGGVEKLFF.

The chain links TRBV5-6 to TRBJ1-1, with D perhaps TRBD1 (5 bases). The germline CDR1 and CDR2 sequences are SGHDT and YYEEEE. The CDR3 totals 12 residues. Trimming took off 4 bases at V and 5 bases at J, with 9 bases between the two ends. In nucleotides, the CDR3 is TGTGCCAGCAGCCCAGGGTGGACTGAAGCTTTCTTT. It specifies CASSPGWTEAFF.

J is TRBJ1-2 and V is TRBV18; the match to TRBD1 covers 8 bases. V gave up 5 bases and J gave up 2 bases; unmatched junction bases: 7. The CDR3 covers 15 residues. Germline assignment: CDR1 KGHSH and CDR2 LQKENI. In DNA form, the CDR3 reads TGTGCCAGCTCATACAGGGGGGATTTAAACTATGGCTACACCTTC. This gives the protein CASSYRGDLNYGYTF. Based on the CDR3 plus reference TRBV18 and TRBJ1-2, the full variable domain is NAGVMQNPRHLVRRRGQEARLRCSPMKGHSHVYWYRQLPEEGLKFMVYLQKENIIDESGMPKERFSAEFPKEGPSILRIQQVVRGDSAAYFCASSYRGDLNYGYTFGSGTRLTVV.

V and J are TRBV19 and TRBJ1-4, with 9 bases identical to TRBD1. J gave up 8 bases and V 5 bases, and 9 bases lay outside the gene matches. The CDR3 has 15 residues. Germline CDR1 reads LNHDA; CDR2 reads SQIVND (reference sequence). The CDR3: CASSFSGTGTEKLFF. CDR3 bases: TGTGCCAGTAGTTTTTCCGGGACAGGGACCGAAAAACTGTTTTTT.

The chain combines TRBV15 with TRBJ1-2, with D tentatively TRBD1 (6 bases). There are 14 residues in the CDR3. Between the trimmed V and J ends, which lost 3 bases and 8 bases, there was a span of 16 bases. Per the germline V gene, CDR1 is LNHNV and CDR2 is YYDKDF (reference sequence). This CDR3 is CATSRLQGGRGYTF. The CDR3 DNA follows: TGTGCCACCAGCAGGTTACAGGGTGGTAGGGGCTACACCTTC.

The V call is TRBV2, the J call TRBJ1-4; D unclear. The CDR3 spans 14 residues. V shed 6 bases and J shed 6 bases, with 14 bases lying between them. CDR1 is SNHLY and CDR2 is FYNNEI in the germline V gene. The CDR3 loop reads CASRPRWSDEKLFF. As DNA, the CDR3 is TGTGCCAGCAGGCCCCGTTGGAGTGATGAAAAACTGTTTTTT.

J is TRBJ2-5 and V is TRBV6-6; 8 nucleotides agree with TRBD2. CDR3 size: 14 residues. The V segment lost 8 bases and the J segment 4 bases; nucleotides outside the gene matches: 9. Germline CDR1 is MNHNY and CDR2 is SVGAGI (reference sequence). In nucleotides, the CDR3 is TGTGCCAGCCGCACCCCCCGGGAGGGAGAGACCCAGTACTTC. It codes for CASRTPREGETQYF.

This chain joins TRBV5-1 and TRBJ2-2, with TRBD1 matching over 10 bases. With 6 bases clipped from V and 5 bases from J, the junction kept 13 bases outside the gene matches. The CDR3 is 17 residues long. CDR1 and CDR2 (germline): SGHRS, YFSETQ. The CDR3 sequence: CASKGTGDSLGTGELFF. The CDR3, as DNA: TGCGCCAGCAAGGGGACAGGGGACAGCCTGGGGACCGGGGAGCTGTTTTTT.

V gene TRBV7-9 combines with J gene TRBJ2-2; TRBD1 agrees at 7 bases. This CDR3 has 16 residues. CDR1 and CDR2 (germline): SEHNR, FQNEAQ (reference sequence). The junction had 8 bases not matched to a gene; V was cut back by 7 bases and J by 0 bases. The CDR3: CASTATGTANTGELFF. The CDR3, as DNA: TGTGCCAGCACCGCGACCGGGACAGCGAACACCGGGGAGCTGTTTTTT.

This clone was detected only once. The chain links TRBV5-1 to TRBJ2-5, with D perhaps matching TRBD2 (6 bases). CDR3 length equals 16 residues. The germline V gene encodes CDR1 SGHRS and CDR2 YFSETQ. The V gene lost 0 bases and the J gene lost 5 bases, with 17 bases spanning the gap. The CDR3, as DNA: TGCGCCAGCAGCTTGGATACGGGAGTGGGTAGGGAGACCCAGTACTTC. Its protein is CASSLDTGVGRETQYF.

The CDR3 sequence: CASSLTARTGVTEAFF. CDR3 nucleotides: TGTGCCAGCAGCTTAACGGCCCGGACAGGGGTCACTGAAGCTTTCTTT. The J gene is TRBJ1-1, the V gene TRBV7-2; TRBD1 agrees at 9 bases. This CDR3 region has 16 residues. J was trimmed by 4 bases and V by 2 bases; bases with no gene match: 8. Germline values: CDR1 SGHTA, CDR2 FQGNSA. Variable domain in full (rest from reference TRBV7-2 and TRBJ1-1): GAGVSQSPSNKVTEKGKDVELRCDPISGHTALYWYRQSLGQGLEFLIYFQGNSAPDKSGLPSDRFSAERTGGSVSTLTIQRTQQEDSAVYLCASSLTARTGVTEAFFGQGTRLTVV.

J is TRBJ2-6 and V is TRBV19, with TRBD2 as a possible D gene (5 bases). The CDR3 runs to 16 residues. Trimming cost V 11 bases and J 2 bases, with 19 bases left between them. From germline, CDR1 is LNHDA and CDR2 SQIVND (reference sequence). The CDR3 spells CASTPGREPGANVLTF. In nucleotides, the CDR3 is TGTGCCTCAACTCCGGGTAGGGAGCCTGGGGCCAACGTCCTGACTTTC.

The CDR3 DNA is TGTGCCATCAGGACGGAGGGGCGAGATACGCAGTATTTT. Its protein product is CAIRTEGRDTQYF. This rearrangement joins TRBV10-3 to TRBJ2-3; D might be TRBD2 (6 bases). The germline V gene encodes CDR1 ENHRY and CDR2 SYGVKD. The CDR3 covers 13 residues. Trimming shortened V by 6 bases and J by 5 bases, and 12 bases separated the two germline ends.

The sample holds one count of this clone. The chain is built from TRBV9 and TRBJ1-1, with TRBD1 identical over 8 bases. The V segment lost 4 bases and the J segment 8 bases; nucleotides outside the gene matches: 10. This CDR3 has 14 residues. Germline lookup yields CDR1 SGDLS and CDR2 YYNGEE. The CDR3 region is CASSLRTGLGEAFF. The DNA for the CDR3 is TGTGCCAGCAGCCTCCGGACAGGGTTAGGAGAAGCTTTCTTT.

The V and J genes are TRBV7-9 and TRBJ1-5; 7 nucleotides line up with TRBD1. The V gene's germline CDR1 is SEHNR and CDR2 FQNEAQ (reference sequence). With V trimmed by 5 bases and J by 4 bases, 8 bases remained unmatched. CDR3 size: 15 residues. Here the CDR3 DNA reads TGTGCCAGCAGCCCATACGGGACAGTGAATCAGCCCCAGCATTTT. Amino acid sequence: CASSPYGTVNQPQHF.

The chain combines TRBV5-6 with TRBJ2-1; D may be TRBD2 (6 bases). In germline, CDR1 is SGHDT, CDR2 YYEEEE. The CDR3 runs to 15 residues. Deletions cut 3 bases from V and 0 bases from J, with 10 bases between. The CDR3, as DNA: TGTGCCAGCAGCTCGGACGGGAGCTCCTACAATGAGCAGTTCTTC. Translated, it gives CASSSDGSSYNEQFF.

The chain has TRBV7-9 and TRBJ2-3; 7 bases map to TRBD1. Germline values: CDR1 SEHNR, CDR2 FQNEAQ (reference sequence). Unmatched junction bases numbered 12, after V lost 3 bases and J lost 3 bases. CDR3 size: 17 residues. The CDR3 bases are TGTGCCAGCAGCTTCGACAGGGAATGGAAGGGAACAGATACGCAGTATTTT. It is translated as CASSFDREWKGTDTQYF.